This T cell receptor beta chain is from a study of tumor-infiltrating lymphocytes in oesophageal squamous cell carcinoma. This clonotype was counted between two and nine times. Each CDR3 protein gets one entry after TCRdb re-called the PCR reads with MiXCR. This sample yields fewer than 11,000 distinct CDR3 sequences, of which roughly three fifths are seen a single time; 25% to 40% belongs to the top ten. Trimming removed 3 bases at V and 4 bases at J, with 16 bases between. Germline-derived CDR1 and CDR2 are SGHVS and FQNEAQ. CDR3 length equals 16 residues. The chain employs TRBV7-8 and TRBJ2-1; D may be TRBD1 (6 bases). Sequencing input: esophageal tumor tissue. This TCR was sampled from a male donor with esophageal squamous cell carcinoma. This CDR3 reads CASSFYATGKYNEQFF. The DNA for the CDR3 is TGTGCCAGCAGCTTCTACGCAACAGGGAAGTACAATGAGCAGTTCTTC. Full variable domain (remainder filled in from reference TRBV7-8 and TRBJ2-1): GAGVSQSPRYKVAKRGQDVALRCDPISGHVSLFWYQQALGQGPEFLTYFQNEAQLDKSGLPSDRFFAERPEGSVSTLKIQRTQQEDSAVYLCASSFYATGKYNEQFFGPGTRLTVL.